This T cell receptor beta chain was obtained from a study of vaccination and CD4 T cells after COVID-19. Concerning this clonotype itself: Its antigen is unidentified.

The treatment: roughly 11-day PBMC culture with coronavirus spike peptide pools or control peptides (ViraFEST assay). The Oncomine TCR Beta short-read assay was what sequenced the DNA obtained from cultured CD4+ T cells. MiXCR, run by TCRdb on the PCR reads, gives a single entry per CDR3 protein. The table has over 12,000 distinct CDR3 sequences, just under 45% seen once. This TCR came from a human donor who had recovered from COVID-19. Sequencing was done on a sample of CD4+ T cells from blood, cultured in vitro.

The CDR3 sequence is CASRGGQNTGELFF. The DNA of the CDR3 is TGCGCCAGCAGGGGAGGACAGAACACCGGGGAGCTGTTTTTT. The chain recombines TRBV10-2 with TRBJ2-2, with TRBD2 as a possible D gene (6 bases). The V and J ends lost 6 bases and 1 base respectively, with 9 bases between them. Germline loops: CDR1 WSHSY, CDR2 SAAADI. The CDR3 is made up of 14 amino acids.